The entry below gives a single TCR beta chain sequence along with its context. The germline V gene has CDR1 MNHEY and CDR2 SMNVEV (reference sequence). The CDR3 contains 11 residues. Repertoires were generated with immunoSEQ multiplex PCR, while TCRdb's copy carries only in-frame clones and drops some. The profile shows fewer than 7,000 clones, 65% to 80% of them singletons. This entry comes from a study of T cell repertoires in ileal Crohn's disease. This chain connects TRBV27 to TRBJ2-5; no reliable D call. The end of the DNA fits TRBJ2-7 better, so the J call may be wrong. The clonotype comes from an adult with Crohn's disease. The sample was ileal tissue. The CDR3 here is CASSLFYEQYF. The CDR3 DNA is TGTGCCAGCAGCCTATTCTACGAGCAGTACTTC.